This TCR beta chain was retrieved from a study of human T cells and chemical hapten exposure. The sample's time point: pre-sensitization, week 0. Sample treatment: therapeutic diphenylcyclopropenone sensitization with weekly scalp DPC. The study enrolled 18 to 70-year-old alopecia patients suitable for DPC. Per the germline V gene, CDR1 is SQVTM and CDR2 is ANQGSEA. V lost 6 bases and J lost 5, with 16 bases in between. The CDR3 extends over 13 amino acids. For this clonotype: Antigen: not known.

Findings of the study overall: No alteration of TCRs above 1 in 1000 frequency was seen with DPC sensitization.

TCRdb reanalysed the RACE reads using MiXCR and keeps one entry per CDR3 protein. The data hold about 120,000 distinct CDR3 sequences, with about 13% observed a single time. The sample consisted of whole blood, taken in connection with sensitization to the hapten diphenylcyclopropenone (DPC). The gene calls are TRBV29-1 and TRBJ1-1; a possible D gene is TRBD1 (6 bases). The TCR sequence derives from a young woman with alopecia areata. Some clones in this sample may be carry-over from other donors' samples. Here the CDR3 reads CSVDRGGWTEAFF. CDR3 DNA: TGCAGCGTCGACAGAGGGGGGTGGACTGAAGCTTTCTTT.